The rows below give T cell receptor beta chains drawn from one sample of a study of blood T cells in healthy people across ages. Via MiXCR, TCRdb re-called the 5' RACE reads, giving one row per CDR3 protein. The sample contains roughly 800,000 distinct CDR3 sequences, about 62% of which appear only once. The sequenced sample consisted of blood. Receptor source: a young man in good health. CDR3s include the opening cysteine and the closing phenylalanine or tryptophan. Each record gives: CDR3 DNA, CDR3 protein, V gene, clone size, J gene, D gene. The D gene is left open where the match is weak. Some rows have no size entry. The others give once, few or many, or a class for an expanded clone.

cdr3_nt: TGTGCCAGCTCAAAGCGGGGACTAAACTCAGATACGCAGTATTTT
cdr3_aa: CASSKRGLNSDTQYF
v_call: TRBV27
clone_size: few
j_call: TRBJ2-3
d_call: TRBD2

cdr3_nt: TGTGCCAGCTGGGAAGTCGGATACGAGCAGTACTTC
cdr3_aa: CASWEVGYEQYF
v_call: TRBV6-1
clone_size: NA
j_call: TRBJ2-7
d_call: NA

cdr3_nt: TGTGCCAGCAGCCCGATCCGTCACCCCACAGATACGCAGTATTTT
cdr3_aa: CASSPIRHPTDTQYF
v_call: TRBV7-4
clone_size: few
j_call: TRBJ2-3
d_call: NA

cdr3_nt: TGTGCCAGCACCCGGGACAGGGGGGATGGCTACACCTTC
cdr3_aa: CASTRDRGDGYTF
v_call: TRBV5-6
clone_size: NA
j_call: TRBJ1-2
d_call: TRBD1

cdr3_nt: TGTGCCAGCAGCCTTTTTAGGTTCGGCTTTGGTTCACCCCTCCACTTT
cdr3_aa: CASSLFRFGFGSPLHF
v_call: TRBV7-3
clone_size: NA
j_call: TRBJ1-6
d_call: NA

cdr3_nt: TGTGCCAGCAGTGGACCGGGACATAGCACAGATACGCAGTATTTT
cdr3_aa: CASSGPGHSTDTQYF
v_call: TRBV25-1
clone_size: few
j_call: TRBJ2-3
d_call: NA

cdr3_nt: TGTGCCAGCAGCTTAGGGTCGAGTCGCGGGGGAGACAATGAGCAGTTCTTC
cdr3_aa: CASSLGSSRGGDNEQFF
v_call: TRBV11-2
clone_size: NA
j_call: TRBJ2-1
d_call: TRBD2

cdr3_nt: TGTGCCTGGAGTGACGGGATTCAAGCTTTCTTT
cdr3_aa: CAWSDGIQAFF
v_call: TRBV30
clone_size: NA
j_call: TRBJ1-1
d_call: NA

cdr3_nt: TGTGCCAGCAGCCAAGACGGCACAGCCGGTAATGAGCAGTTCTTC
cdr3_aa: CASSQDGTAGNEQFF
v_call: TRBV4-2
clone_size: NA
j_call: TRBJ2-1
d_call: NA

cdr3_nt: TGTGCCAGCAGCTTAGGCTGGGGGGAGCTGTTTTTT
cdr3_aa: CASSLGWGELFF
v_call: TRBV7-2
clone_size: once
j_call: TRBJ2-2
d_call: NA

cdr3_nt: TGTGCCAGCAGCCAAGAGACCAGGGTAAGGGGAAGACAGCCCCAGCATTTT
cdr3_aa: CASSQETRVRGRQPQHF
v_call: TRBV4-2
clone_size: NA
j_call: TRBJ1-5
d_call: NA

cdr3_nt: TGCAGTGCATCGATACAGGAACCCAATTCACCCCTCCACTTT
cdr3_aa: CSASIQEPNSPLHF
v_call: TRBV20-1
clone_size: NA
j_call: TRBJ1-6
d_call: NA

cdr3_nt: TGCAGCGTTGATAGGTTCTACACTAGCACAGATACGCAGTATTTT
cdr3_aa: CSVDRFYTSTDTQYF
v_call: TRBV29-1
clone_size: NA
j_call: TRBJ2-3
d_call: NA

cdr3_nt: TGTGCCAGCAGCAGTATGCATCGGGACAGGGGGGCATACAATGAGCAGTTCTTC
cdr3_aa: CASSSMHRDRGAYNEQFF
v_call: TRBV28
clone_size: once
j_call: TRBJ2-1
d_call: TRBD1

cdr3_nt: TGTGCCAGCAGTTACCCGAGTAACTCACTGGGCTCCTACAATGAGCAGTTCTTC
cdr3_aa: CASSYPSNSLGSYNEQFF
v_call: TRBV6-2/TRBV6-3
clone_size: few
j_call: TRBJ2-1
d_call: NA

cdr3_nt: TGTGCCAGCAGCATCAACCCTCGGGGTCCCGGGGGGACCCAGTACTTC
cdr3_aa: CASSINPRGPGGTQYF
v_call: TRBV7-2
clone_size: NA
j_call: TRBJ2-5
d_call: NA

cdr3_nt: TGTGCCAGCAGCTTACTTCTTAGGCCAGACATTCAGTACTTC
cdr3_aa: CASSLLLRPDIQYF
v_call: TRBV7-2
clone_size: NA
j_call: TRBJ2-4
d_call: NA

cdr3_nt: TGCAGTGCTAGGTTCGGCTATGGCTACACCTTC
cdr3_aa: CSARFGYGYTF
v_call: TRBV20-1
clone_size: NA
j_call: TRBJ1-2
d_call: NA

cdr3_nt: TGTGCCAGCAGCTTAGAGGGCCGCGCCTCCAGCTATGAGCAGTTCTTC
cdr3_aa: CASSLEGRASSYEQFF
v_call: TRBV7-9
clone_size: NA
j_call: TRBJ2-1
d_call: NA

cdr3_nt: TGTGCCACCAGCAAACTACAACGTGATGAGCAGTTCTTC
cdr3_aa: CATSKLQRDEQFF
v_call: TRBV15
clone_size: NA
j_call: TRBJ2-1
d_call: NA

cdr3_nt: TGTGCCAGCAGCTTTGCTAGCGGGGGGATCCCCCACGAGCAGTACTTC
cdr3_aa: CASSFASGGIPHEQYF
v_call: TRBV11-2
clone_size: NA
j_call: TRBJ2-7
d_call: TRBD2

cdr3_nt: TGCAGTGCCACTAGCGTTCCTTCCTACGAGCAGTACTTC
cdr3_aa: CSATSVPSYEQYF
v_call: TRBV20-1
clone_size: NA
j_call: TRBJ2-7
d_call: TRBD2

cdr3_nt: TGTGCCAGCAGCTTAGCGGTAGCCGCTTTGGGGGACGAGCAGTTCTTC
cdr3_aa: CASSLAVAALGDEQFF
v_call: TRBV7-9
clone_size: NA
j_call: TRBJ2-1
d_call: NA

cdr3_nt: TGTGCCAGCAGCTTAGGAGGGATACAGACCCAGTACTTC
cdr3_aa: CASSLGGIQTQYF
v_call: TRBV7-2
clone_size: NA
j_call: TRBJ2-5
d_call: NA